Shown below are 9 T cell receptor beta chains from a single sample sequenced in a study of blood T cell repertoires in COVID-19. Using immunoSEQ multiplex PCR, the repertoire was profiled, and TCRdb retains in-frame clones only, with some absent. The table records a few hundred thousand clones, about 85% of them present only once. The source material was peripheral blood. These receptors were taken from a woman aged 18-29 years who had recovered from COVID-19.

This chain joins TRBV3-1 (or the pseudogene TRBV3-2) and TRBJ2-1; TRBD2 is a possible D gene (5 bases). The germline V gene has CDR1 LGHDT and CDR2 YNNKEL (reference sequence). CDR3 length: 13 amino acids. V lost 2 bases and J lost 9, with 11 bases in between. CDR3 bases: TGTGCCAGCAGCCAATCAGAGAGCGGTGAGCAGTTCTTC. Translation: CASSQSESGEQFF.

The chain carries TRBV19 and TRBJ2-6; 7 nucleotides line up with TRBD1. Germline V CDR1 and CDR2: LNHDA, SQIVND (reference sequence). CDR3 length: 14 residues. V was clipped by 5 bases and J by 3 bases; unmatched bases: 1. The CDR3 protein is CASSDRVGANVLTF. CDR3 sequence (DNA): TGTGCCAGTAGTGACAGGGTTGGGGCCAACGTCCTGACTTTC.

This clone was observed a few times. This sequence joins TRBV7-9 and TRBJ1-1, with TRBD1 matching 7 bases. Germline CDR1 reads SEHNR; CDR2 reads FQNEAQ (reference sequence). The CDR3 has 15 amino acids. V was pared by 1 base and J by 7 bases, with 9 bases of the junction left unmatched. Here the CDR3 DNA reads TGTGCCAGCAGCTTAGGGGTCGGGACAGTCAGTGAAGCTTTCTTT. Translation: CASSLGVGTVSEAFF.

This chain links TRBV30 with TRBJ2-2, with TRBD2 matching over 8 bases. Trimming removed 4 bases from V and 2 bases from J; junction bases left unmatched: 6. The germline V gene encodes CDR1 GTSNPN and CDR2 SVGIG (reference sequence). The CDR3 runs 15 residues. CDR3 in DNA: TGTGCCTGGACTACCGGGACTAGTAACACCGGGGAGCTGTTTTTT. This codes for CAWTTGTSNTGELFF. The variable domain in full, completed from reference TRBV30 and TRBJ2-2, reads SQTIHQWPATLVQPVGSPLSLECTVEGTSNPNLYWYRQAAGRGLQLLFYSVGIGQISSEVPQNLSASRPQDRQFILSSKKLLLSDSGFYLCAWTTGTSNTGELFFGEGSRLTVL.

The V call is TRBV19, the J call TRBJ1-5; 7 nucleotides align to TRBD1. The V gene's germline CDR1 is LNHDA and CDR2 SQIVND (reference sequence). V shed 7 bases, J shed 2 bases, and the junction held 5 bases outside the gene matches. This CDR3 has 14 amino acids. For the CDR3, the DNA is TGTGCCAGTACGATGGACAGGCGCAATCAGCCCCAGCATTTT. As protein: CASTMDRRNQPQHF.

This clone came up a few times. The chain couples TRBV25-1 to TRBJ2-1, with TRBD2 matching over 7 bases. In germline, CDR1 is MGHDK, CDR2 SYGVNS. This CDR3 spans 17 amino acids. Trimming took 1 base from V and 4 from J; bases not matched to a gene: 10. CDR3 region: CASSESGGTGTYNEQFF. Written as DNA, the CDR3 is TGTGCCAGCAGTGAATCGGGGGGAACCGGGACTTACAATGAGCAGTTCTTC.

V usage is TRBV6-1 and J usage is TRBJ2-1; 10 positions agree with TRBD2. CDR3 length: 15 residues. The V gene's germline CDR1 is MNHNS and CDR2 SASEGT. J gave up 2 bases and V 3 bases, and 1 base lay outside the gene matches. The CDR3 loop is CASSDTSGTYNEQFF. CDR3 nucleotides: TGTGCCAGCAGTGACACTAGCGGGACCTACAATGAGCAGTTCTTC.

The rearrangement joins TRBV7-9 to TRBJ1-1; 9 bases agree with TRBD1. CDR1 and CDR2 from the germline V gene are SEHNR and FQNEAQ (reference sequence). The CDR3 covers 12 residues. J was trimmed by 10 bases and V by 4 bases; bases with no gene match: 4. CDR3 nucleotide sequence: TGTGCCAGCAGCTATGAACAGGGGGCAGCTTTCTTT. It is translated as CASSYEQGAAFF.

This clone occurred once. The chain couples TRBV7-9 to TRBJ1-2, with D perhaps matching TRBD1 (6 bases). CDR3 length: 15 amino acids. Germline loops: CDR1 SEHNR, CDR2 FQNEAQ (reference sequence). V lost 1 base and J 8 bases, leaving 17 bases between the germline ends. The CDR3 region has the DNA TGTGCCAGCAGCTTAGAAGGGACACCTGGAGTGGGCTACACCTTC. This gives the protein CASSLEGTPGVGYTF.